Below are 20 T cell receptor beta chains sequenced from a single sample in a study of blood T cells in healthy people across ages. The use of a sample-barcoded 5' primer and a J-beta primer mix characterized a second PCR of roughly 6 to 11 cycles. TCRdb fed the 5' RACE reads into MiXCR, producing one record per CDR3 protein. The sample lists hundreds of thousands of distinct CDR3 sequences; approximately 50% were seen once. The sequencing input was blood. The receptors were gathered from a woman aged 55-75 years in good health.

In its sample, this clonotype was seen once. A clone one base away is much larger, so this may be a read error. The chain carries TRBV7-2 and TRBJ1-2, with 8 bases aligning to TRBD1. Germline V lookup: CDR1 SGHTA, CDR2 FQGNSA. CDR3 length: 15 amino acids. The chain's CDR3 is CASSSPRDRRYGCTF. CDR3 in DNA: TGTGCCAGCAGTAGTCCCAGGGACAGGAGATATGGCTGCACCTTC.

This chain's CDR3 is CASSTGLYYEQYF. Here the CDR3 DNA reads TGTGCCAGCAGTACCGGACTTTACTACGAGCAGTACTTC. This chain joins TRBV12-3 or TRBV12-4 and TRBJ2-7; D might be TRBD2 (5 bases). V was cut by 5 bases and J by 3 bases, with 11 bases left in between. The CDR3 consists of 13 residues.

There are a few counts of this clonotype. The chain is built from TRBV7-2 and TRBJ1-1; D is unresolved. The germline V gene encodes CDR1 SGHTA and CDR2 FQGNSA. This CDR3 has 14 amino acids. The V end lost 5 bases, the J end lost 0 bases, and 10 bases lay between the germline ends. CDR3 nucleotides: TGTGCCAGCAGCCCCCGTAGATTGAACACTGAAGCTTTCTTT. It specifies CASSPRRLNTEAFF.

The chain joins TRBV3-1 to TRBJ1-2, with D possibly being TRBD1 (5 bases). Trimming left V 5 bases short and J 3 bases short, with 16 bases between. CDR3 size: 15 residues. CDR1 LGHDT and CDR2 YNNKEL come from the germline V gene (reference sequence). The CDR3 loop reads CASSLSTDLHYGYTF. For the CDR3, the DNA is TGTGCCAGCAGCTTGTCGACAGACCTCCACTATGGCTACACCTTC.

The gene calls are TRBV20-1 and TRBJ2-7, with 7 bases identical to TRBD1. Per the germline V gene, CDR1 is DFQATT and CDR2 is SNEGSKA (reference sequence). J lost 2 bases, V lost 4 bases, and 17 bases had no gene match. The CDR3 is 17 residues long. Here the CDR3 reads CSAKSGRMGTGAYEQYF. CDR3 coding DNA: TGCAGTGCTAAAAGTGGCCGTATGGGTACAGGGGCCTACGAGCAGTACTTC.

The chain employs TRBV10-3 and TRBJ2-5; either TRBD1 or TRBD2 may supply D (6 bases each). With 4 bases removed from V and 5 bases from J, the gap between germline ends came to 23 bases. This CDR3 region has 17 residues. Germline V gene lookup returns CDR1 ENHRY and CDR2 SYGVKD. In nucleotides, the CDR3 is TGTGCCATCAGTGTAGGGGGGCAGGGCGGTGACGCGGAGACCCAGTACTTC. The encoded protein is CAISVGGQGGDAETQYF.

This clonotype came up a few times. The chain recombines TRBV29-1 with TRBJ2-3; 8 bases are a match to TRBD1. CDR1 and CDR2 from the germline V gene are SQVTM and ANQGSEA. The CDR3 extends over 14 amino acids. The J segment lost 2 bases and the V segment lost 5 bases, leaving 6 bases of the junction unmatched. The CDR3 DNA reads TGCAGCGTTTGCCGGGACAGGTACACAGATACGCAGTATTTT. It codes for CSVCRDRYTDTQYF.

This clonotype showed up just once. The chain combines TRBV5-1 with TRBJ2-7; 9 bases line up with TRBD2. The CDR3 length is 14 residues. Looked up from germline, CDR1 is SGHRS and CDR2 is YFSETQ. V was pared by 4 bases and J by 4 bases, with 6 bases of the junction left unmatched. In nucleotides, the CDR3 is TGCGCCAGCAGCAGGAGCGGGAGGAAATACGAGCAGTACTTC. Protein sequence: CASSRSGRKYEQYF.

This chain connects TRBV27 to TRBJ1-4, with D possibly TRBD1 on 5 matching bases. The CDR3 spans 15 residues. The V gene's germline CDR1 is MNHEY and CDR2 SMNVEV (reference sequence). Trimming took off 4 bases at V and 6 bases at J, with 15 bases between the two ends. CDR3 DNA sequence: TGTGCCAGCAGTTCATTGTGGGACCGCTATGAAAAACTGTTTTTT. Protein product: CASSSLWDRYEKLFF.

J is TRBJ2-3 and V is TRBV2; no clear D. The V gene's germline CDR1 is SNHLY and CDR2 FYNNEI. This CDR3 comprises 11 residues. V lost 3 bases, J lost 6 bases, and 4 bases lay in between. The CDR3 DNA reads as TGTGCCAGCAGTGATAACGATACGCAGTATTTT. Its protein is CASSDNDTQYF.

The chain couples TRBV29-1 to TRBJ2-5; perhaps TRBD1 as D (6 bases). Germline CDR1 is SQVTM and CDR2 is ANQGSEA. The germline V and J ends were trimmed by 6 bases and 11 bases, with 16 bases remaining between them. There are 11 residues in the CDR3. The DNA for the CDR3 is TGCAGCGTCGACAGGTACAATGAGCAGTACTTC. Amino acids: CSVDRYNEQYF.

CDR3 DNA sequence: TGTGCCAGCAGATCCTCTTCGAGCTCCTACAATGAGCAGTTCTTC. Its translation: CASRSSSSSYNEQFF. V and J are TRBV12-3 or TRBV12-4 and TRBJ2-1; D is unclear. Trimming cost V 6 bases and J 0 bases, with 12 bases left between them. The CDR3 has 15 amino acids.

This sequence joins TRBV20-1 and TRBJ1-2; TRBD1 is a possible D gene (5 bases). V lost 6 bases and J 4 bases, leaving 12 bases between the germline ends. Germline CDR1 is DFQATT and CDR2 is SNEGSKA (reference sequence). The CDR3 runs 12 residues. Here the CDR3 DNA reads TGCAGTGCGCCTGTACAGGTCTATGGCTACACCTTC. Residues: CSAPVQVYGYTF.

The chain combines TRBV12-3 or TRBV12-4 with TRBJ1-6; D not certain. This CDR3 has 16 amino acids. Trimming removed 3 bases from V and 7 bases from J, with 16 bases in between. This CDR3 reads CASSFSRVSPNSPLHF. CDR3 nucleotide sequence: TGTGCCAGCAGTTTTTCAAGGGTCTCCCCCAATTCACCCCTCCACTTT.

This chain joins TRBV29-1 and TRBJ2-5, with 7 bases fitting TRBD2. Trimming took 4 bases from V and 5 from J; bases not matched to a gene: 10. Germline CDR1 reads SQVTM; CDR2 reads ANQGSEA. This CDR3 contains 14 residues. CDR3 DNA sequence: TGCAGCGTTGTCGCGGGGAGGGGAGGGGAGACCCAGTACTTC. Translated: CSVVAGRGGETQYF.

This chain uses TRBV5-1 with TRBJ2-1; 12 nucleotides align to TRBD2. V shed 7 bases and J 4 bases; nucleotides not matched to a gene: 6. The CDR3 is 15 residues long. CDR1 is SGHRS, CDR2 YFSETQ, per germline. The chain's CDR3 is CASGLAGGIYNEQFF. The CDR3 DNA follows: TGCGCCAGCGGGCTAGCGGGAGGGATTTACAATGAGCAGTTCTTC.

About this clonotype itself: The junction does not match germline at one end; this may be a read error. This rearrangement joins TRBV7-3 to TRBJ1-1; 9 bases are shared with TRBD1. Germline-derived CDR1 and CDR2 are SGHTA and FQGTGA. This CDR3 comprises 15 residues. CDR3 coding DNA: TGTGTCAGCAGCTCCGCCGGGACAGGGCTGACTGAAGCTTTCTTT. Translation gives CVSSSAGTGLTEAFF.

This clonotype was found a few times. This chain links TRBV29-1 with TRBJ2-6; D may be TRBD1 or TRBD2 (5 bases each). Trimming shortened V by 6 bases and J by 2 bases, and 8 bases separated the two germline ends. CDR1 is SQVTM, CDR2 ANQGSEA, per germline. The length of the CDR3 is 13 residues. CDR3 sequence (DNA): TGCAGCGTGGGGGTAGCTGGGGCCAACGTCCTGACTTTC. Translated: CSVGVAGANVLTF.

The rearrangement links TRBV27 to TRBJ1-2, with D tentatively TRBD1 (6 bases). Germline assignment: CDR1 MNHEY and CDR2 SMNVEV (reference sequence). The CDR3 has 14 residues. Trimming cost V 3 bases and J 6 bases, with 14 bases left between them. CDR3: CASSLDRYWNGYTF. CDR3 DNA: TGTGCCAGCAGTTTGGACAGATACTGGAATGGCTACACCTTC.

The gene calls are TRBV7-2 and TRBJ2-5; TRBD2 aligns across 13 bases. V dropped 4 bases and J dropped 11; count of bases not matched to a gene: 13. This CDR3 spans 16 amino acids. Per germline, CDR1 SGHTA and CDR2 FQGNSA. The CDR3 nucleotides read TGTGCCAGCAGCTCGCGGACTAGCGGGAGTAGCGATGAGCAGTACTTC. Translation: CASSSRTSGSSDEQYF. The whole variable domain, filled in from reference TRBV7-2 and TRBJ2-5, reads GAGVSQSPSNKVTEKGKDVELRCDPISGHTALYWYRQSLGQGLEFLIYFQGNSAPDKSGLPSDRFSAERTGGSVSTLTIQRTQQEDSAVYLCASSSRTSGSSDEQYFGPGTRLLVL.